This is a list of T cell receptor beta chains from one sample in a study of beta chain features in type 1 diabetes. Repertoires were generated with immunoSEQ multiplex PCR, while TCRdb's copy carries only in-frame clones and drops some. There are roughly 500,000 clones in the sample; over 10% occur only once, and roughly 0.046% lies in the top ten. Sequencing input: naive CD4+ T cells from blood. Every receptor here comes from a woman between 18 and 30 years old in good health. CDR3s include the opening cysteine and the closing phenylalanine or tryptophan. D genes are given only for firm matches. Size is omitted from some rows. Given values are once, few, many or a class for expanded clones.

d_call: .
clone_size: .
j_call: TRBJ1-4
v_call: TRBV6-6
cdr3_nt: TGTGCCAGCAGTTACTCGACAGGTGAAAAACTGTTTTTT
cdr3_aa: CASSYSTGEKLFF

d_call: .
clone_size: .
j_call: TRBJ2-7
v_call: TRBV19
cdr3_nt: TGTGCCAGTAGTTCCGGCGGATCCTACGAGCAGTACTTC
cdr3_aa: CASSSGGSYEQYF

d_call: .
clone_size: .
j_call: TRBJ2-5
v_call: TRBV9
cdr3_nt: TGTGCCAGCAGCGTAGTTGGGGTGGGCTCCCAAGAGACCCAGTACTTC
cdr3_aa: CASSVVGVGSQETQYF

d_call: TRBD2
clone_size: .
j_call: TRBJ2-3
v_call: TRBV4-3
cdr3_nt: TGCGCCAGCAGCCAAGGGGGACTAAAAAGCACAGATACGCAGTATTTT
cdr3_aa: CASSQGGLKSTDTQYF

d_call: .
clone_size: few
j_call: TRBJ2-7
v_call: TRBV20-1
cdr3_nt: TGCAGTGCTAGAATTGTCTACGAGCAGTACTTC
cdr3_aa: CSARIVYEQYF

d_call: .
clone_size: few
j_call: TRBJ2-5
v_call: TRBV7-9
cdr3_nt: TGTGCCAGCAGCTTACGGCAGGAAATCGAAGAGACCCAGTACTTC
cdr3_aa: CASSLRQEIEETQYF

d_call: .
clone_size: few
j_call: TRBJ1-2
v_call: TRBV5-1
cdr3_nt: TGCGCCAGCAGCCCGGGGAGAGGCTACACCTTC
cdr3_aa: CASSPGRGYTF

d_call: .
clone_size: .
j_call: TRBJ2-3
v_call: TRBV2
cdr3_nt: TGTGCCAGCAGTGTGATTGTAGATACGCAGTATTTT
cdr3_aa: CASSVIVDTQYF

d_call: .
clone_size: .
j_call: TRBJ1-1
v_call: TRBV20-1
cdr3_nt: TGCAGTGCTAGTTCGCAGCCTGAAGCTTTCTTT
cdr3_aa: CSASSQPEAFF

d_call: .
clone_size: few
j_call: TRBJ1-5
v_call: TRBV7-2
cdr3_nt: TGTGCCAGCAGCTGGAGCTCGGTGCAGCCCCAGCATTTT
cdr3_aa: CASSWSSVQPQHF

d_call: TRBD1
clone_size: few
j_call: TRBJ2-5
v_call: TRBV29-1
cdr3_nt: TGCAGCGGGGAACAGGGGATAGAGACCCAGTACTTC
cdr3_aa: CSGEQGIETQYF

d_call: .
clone_size: .
j_call: TRBJ2-1
v_call: TRBV19
cdr3_nt: TGTGCCAGTAGTACCCCACTAGGGGCCTACAATGAGCAGTTCTTC
cdr3_aa: CASSTPLGAYNEQFF

d_call: .
clone_size: .
j_call: TRBJ2-4
v_call: TRBV29-1
cdr3_nt: TGCAGCGTTGGCCAGGGGGCCAAAAACATTCAGTACTTC
cdr3_aa: CSVGQGAKNIQYF

d_call: .
clone_size: few
j_call: TRBJ2-7
v_call: TRBV18
cdr3_nt: TGTGCCAGCTCACCACGGGCGGCCCTAAGGTACGAGCAGTACTTC
cdr3_aa: CASSPRAALRYEQYF

d_call: .
clone_size: .
j_call: TRBJ1-5
v_call: TRBV7-2
cdr3_nt: TGTGCCAGCAGCCCGTTCAATCAGCCCCAGCATTTT
cdr3_aa: CASSPFNQPQHF

d_call: TRBD2
clone_size: few
j_call: TRBJ2-5
v_call: TRBV7-6
cdr3_nt: TGTGCCAGCAGCCCCCTAGGACTAGCGAATATTCAAGAGACCCAGTACTTC
cdr3_aa: CASSPLGLANIQETQYF

d_call: TRBD1
clone_size: few
j_call: TRBJ1-1
v_call: TRBV9
cdr3_nt: TGTGCCAGCAGCGCACAGGGGGTCGGCACTGAAGCTTTCTTT
cdr3_aa: CASSAQGVGTEAFF

d_call: TRBD1
clone_size: .
j_call: TRBJ2-3
v_call: TRBV7-2
cdr3_nt: TGTGCCAGCAGCTCGCGATTGGGCTCAGGGGGAGATACGCAGTATTTT
cdr3_aa: CASSSRLGSGGDTQYF

d_call: TRBD2
clone_size: .
j_call: TRBJ2-1
v_call: TRBV7-2
cdr3_nt: TGTGCCAGCAGTTCACTAGCGGCCTACAATGAGCAGTTCTTC
cdr3_aa: CASSSLAAYNEQFF

d_call: TRBD1
clone_size: few
j_call: TRBJ2-5
v_call: TRBV7-3
cdr3_nt: TGTGCCAGCAGCGAGACAGGGCAAGAGACCCAGTACTTC
cdr3_aa: CASSETGQETQYF

d_call: TRBD2
clone_size: .
j_call: TRBJ2-5
v_call: TRBV18
cdr3_nt: TGTGCCAGCTCACCGGGAGGGGAGACCCAGTACTTC
cdr3_aa: CASSPGGETQYF

d_call: .
clone_size: few
j_call: TRBJ2-3
v_call: TRBV29-1
cdr3_nt: TGCAGCGTTGAGGATTGGGGCACAGATACGCAGTATTTT
cdr3_aa: CSVEDWGTDTQYF

d_call: .
clone_size: few
j_call: TRBJ2-1
v_call: TRBV13
cdr3_nt: TGTGCCAGCAGCTTGCTTCCGGGACCCCGGGTGGACAATGAGCAGTTCTTC
cdr3_aa: CASSLLPGPRVDNEQFF

d_call: .
clone_size: .
j_call: TRBJ2-2
v_call: TRBV14
cdr3_nt: TGTGCCAGCAGCCAGGACCGGGTCAACACCGGGGAGCTGTTTTTT
cdr3_aa: CASSQDRVNTGELFF

d_call: .
clone_size: few
j_call: TRBJ2-5
v_call: TRBV6-6
cdr3_nt: TGTGCCAGCAGTTACGACTTACTAGTGAGGGAGACCCAGTACTTC
cdr3_aa: CASSYDLLVRETQYF

d_call: TRBD2
clone_size: few
j_call: TRBJ2-4
v_call: TRBV6-1
cdr3_nt: TGTGCCAGTTCTAGCGGGAGTAGAAACATTCAGTACTTC
cdr3_aa: CASSSGSRNIQYF

d_call: .
clone_size: .
j_call: TRBJ2-1
v_call: TRBV2
cdr3_nt: TGTGCCAGCAGTGGGGTAGGGGAGCAGTTCTTC
cdr3_aa: CASSGVGEQFF

d_call: .
clone_size: many
j_call: TRBJ1-1
v_call: TRBV30
cdr3_nt: TGTGCCTGGAGGCAGAACACTGAAGCTTTCTTT
cdr3_aa: CAWRQNTEAFF

d_call: TRBD1
clone_size: few
j_call: TRBJ2-1
v_call: TRBV6-5
cdr3_nt: TGTGCCAGCAGCCGGGACAGAGACTACAATGAGCAGTTCTTC
cdr3_aa: CASSRDRDYNEQFF

d_call: TRBD1
clone_size: few
j_call: TRBJ2-5
v_call: TRBV14
cdr3_nt: TGTGCCAGCAGCCCCCGGACAGGGGAGGTAGAGACCCAGTACTTC
cdr3_aa: CASSPRTGEVETQYF

d_call: .
clone_size: .
j_call: TRBJ2-2
v_call: TRBV5-1
cdr3_nt: TGCGCCAGCAGCTTCGTGGCCGGGGAGCTGTTTTTT
cdr3_aa: CASSFVAGELFF